This T cell receptor (beta chain) derives from a study of blood T cell repertoires in COVID-19. V shed 1 base and J shed 3 bases, with 15 bases lying between them. The CDR3 totals 16 residues. Germline CDR1 is PRHDT and CDR2 is FYEKMQ (reference sequence). The assay was immunoSEQ multiplex PCR, and TCRdb's table has in-frame clones only and misses some. The data contain a few hundred thousand clones, roughly 89% of them seen just once; the ten biggest clones take up roughly 8.3%. Symptom resolution, clearance, or two negative PCRs marked donors in Cohort 3 as recovered. The V call is TRBV13, the J call TRBJ1-1, with D possibly matching TRBD1 (6 bases). This receptor was taken from a man aged 35-49 years who had recovered from COVID-19. The specimen was PBMCs or T cells enriched from blood (not recorded which). The DNA for the CDR3 is TGTGCCAGCAGCTTAGAAGCCAGGGGCGGGTACACTGAAGCTTTCTTT. This translates into CASSLEARGGYTEAFF.